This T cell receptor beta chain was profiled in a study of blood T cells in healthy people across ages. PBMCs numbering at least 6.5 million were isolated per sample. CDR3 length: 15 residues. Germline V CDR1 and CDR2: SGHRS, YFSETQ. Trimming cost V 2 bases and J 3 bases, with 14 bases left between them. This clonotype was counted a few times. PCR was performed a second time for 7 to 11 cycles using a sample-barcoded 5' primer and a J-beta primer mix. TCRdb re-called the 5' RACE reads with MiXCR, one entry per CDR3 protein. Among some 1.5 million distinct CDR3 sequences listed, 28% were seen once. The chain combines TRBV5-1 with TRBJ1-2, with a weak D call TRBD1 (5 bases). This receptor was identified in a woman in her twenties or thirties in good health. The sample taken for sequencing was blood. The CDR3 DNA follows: TGCGCCAGCAGCTTAGGGACCATGGTGGACTATGGCTACACCTTC. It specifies CASSLGTMVDYGYTF.